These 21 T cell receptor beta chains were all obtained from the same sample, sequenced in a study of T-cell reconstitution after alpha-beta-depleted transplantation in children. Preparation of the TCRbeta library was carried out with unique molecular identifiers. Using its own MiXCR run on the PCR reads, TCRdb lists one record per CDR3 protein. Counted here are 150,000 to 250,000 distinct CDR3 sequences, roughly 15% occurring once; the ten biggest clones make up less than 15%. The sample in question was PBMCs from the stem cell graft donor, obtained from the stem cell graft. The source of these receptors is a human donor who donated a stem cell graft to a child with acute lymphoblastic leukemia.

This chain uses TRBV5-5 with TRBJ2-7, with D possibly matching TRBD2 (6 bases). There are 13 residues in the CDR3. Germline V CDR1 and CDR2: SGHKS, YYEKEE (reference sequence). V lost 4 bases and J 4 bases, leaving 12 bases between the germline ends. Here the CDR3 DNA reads TGTGCCAGCAGCCTGGACCTAGCGTACGAGCAGTACTTC. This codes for CASSLDLAYEQYF. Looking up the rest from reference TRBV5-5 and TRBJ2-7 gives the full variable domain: DAGVTQSPTHLIKTRGQQVTLRCSPISGHKSVSWYQQVLGQGPQFIFQYYEKEERGRGNFPDRFSARQFPNYSSELNVNALLLGDSALYLCASSLDLAYEQYFGPGTRLTVT.

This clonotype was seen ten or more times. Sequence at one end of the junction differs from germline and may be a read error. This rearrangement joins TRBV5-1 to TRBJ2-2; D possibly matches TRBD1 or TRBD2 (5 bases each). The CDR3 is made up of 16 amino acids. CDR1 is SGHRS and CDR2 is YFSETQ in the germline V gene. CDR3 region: CATTISGTPHNGEPFF. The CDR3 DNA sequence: TGCGCCACCACTATTTCCGGGACCCCGCACAACGGGGAGCCGTTTTTT.

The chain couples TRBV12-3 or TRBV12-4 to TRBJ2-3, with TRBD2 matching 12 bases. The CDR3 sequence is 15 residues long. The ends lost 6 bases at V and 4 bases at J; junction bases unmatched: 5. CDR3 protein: CASRTTSGSADTQYF. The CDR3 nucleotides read TGTGCCAGCAGGACGACTAGCGGGAGTGCAGATACGCAGTATTTT.

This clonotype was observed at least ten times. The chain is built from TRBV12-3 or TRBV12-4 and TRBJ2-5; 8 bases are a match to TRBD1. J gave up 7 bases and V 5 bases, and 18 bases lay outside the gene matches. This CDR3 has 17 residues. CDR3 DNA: TGTGCCAGCAGTCTCGGATACGGGACAGGAGAGGAATTGACCCAGTACTTC. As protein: CASSLGYGTGEELTQYF.

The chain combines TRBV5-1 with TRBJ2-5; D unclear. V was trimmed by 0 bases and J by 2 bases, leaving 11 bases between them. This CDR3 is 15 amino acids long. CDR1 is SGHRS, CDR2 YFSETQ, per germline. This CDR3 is CASSLARPEQETQYF. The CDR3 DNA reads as TGCGCCAGCAGCTTGGCCAGGCCTGAACAAGAGACCCAGTACTTC.

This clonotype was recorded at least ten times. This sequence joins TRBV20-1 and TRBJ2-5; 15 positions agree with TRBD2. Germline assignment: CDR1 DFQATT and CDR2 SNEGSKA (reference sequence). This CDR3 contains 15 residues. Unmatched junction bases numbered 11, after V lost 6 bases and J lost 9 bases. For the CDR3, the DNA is TGCAGTGCACCCGGGGGACTAGCGGGAGGATGGTCCCAGTACTTC. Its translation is CSAPGGLAGGWSQYF.

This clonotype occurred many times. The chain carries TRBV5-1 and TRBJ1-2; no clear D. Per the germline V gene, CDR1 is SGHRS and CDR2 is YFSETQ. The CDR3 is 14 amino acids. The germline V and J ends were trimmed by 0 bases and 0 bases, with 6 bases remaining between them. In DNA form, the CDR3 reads TGCGCCAGCAGCTTGGATGAGTCTAACTATGGCTACACCTTC. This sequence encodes CASSLDESNYGYTF.

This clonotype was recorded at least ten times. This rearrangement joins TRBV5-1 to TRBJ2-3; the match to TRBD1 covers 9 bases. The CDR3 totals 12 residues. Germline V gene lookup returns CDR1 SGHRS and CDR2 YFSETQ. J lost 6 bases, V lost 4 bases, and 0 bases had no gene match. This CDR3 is CASSGQGDTQYF. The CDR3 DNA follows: TGCGCCAGCAGCGGACAGGGGGATACGCAGTATTTT.

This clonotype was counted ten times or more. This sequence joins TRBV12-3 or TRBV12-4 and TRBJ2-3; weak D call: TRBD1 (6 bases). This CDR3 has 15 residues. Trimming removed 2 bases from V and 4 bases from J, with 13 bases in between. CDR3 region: CASSLQQGKADTQYF. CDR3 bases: TGTGCCAGCAGTTTACAACAGGGTAAAGCAGATACGCAGTATTTT.

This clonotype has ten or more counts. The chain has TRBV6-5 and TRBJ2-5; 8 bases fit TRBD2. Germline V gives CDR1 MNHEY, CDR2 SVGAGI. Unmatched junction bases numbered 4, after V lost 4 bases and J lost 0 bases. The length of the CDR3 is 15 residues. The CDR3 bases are TGTGCCAGCAGTTCCCCCGGGGGGGACCAAGAGACCCAGTACTTC. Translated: CASSSPGGDQETQYF.

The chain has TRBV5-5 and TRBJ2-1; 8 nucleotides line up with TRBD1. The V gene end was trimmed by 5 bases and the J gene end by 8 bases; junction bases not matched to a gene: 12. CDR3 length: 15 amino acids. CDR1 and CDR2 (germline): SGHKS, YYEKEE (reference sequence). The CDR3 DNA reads TGTGCCAGCAGGTTAACACCAACAGGGGGTGATGAGCAGTTCTTC. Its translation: CASRLTPTGGDEQFF.

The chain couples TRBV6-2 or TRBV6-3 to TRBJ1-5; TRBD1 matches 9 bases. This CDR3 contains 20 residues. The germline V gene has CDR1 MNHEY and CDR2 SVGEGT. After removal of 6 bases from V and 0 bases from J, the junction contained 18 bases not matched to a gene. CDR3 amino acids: CASSASPKQGADDSNQPQHF. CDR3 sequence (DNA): TGTGCCAGCAGCGCATCCCCAAAACAGGGGGCGGATGATAGCAATCAGCCCCAGCATTTT.

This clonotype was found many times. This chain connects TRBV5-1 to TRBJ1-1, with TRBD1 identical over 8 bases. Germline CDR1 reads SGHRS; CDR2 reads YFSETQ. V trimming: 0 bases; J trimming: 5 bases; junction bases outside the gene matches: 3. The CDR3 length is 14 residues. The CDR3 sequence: CASSLGTGRTEAFF. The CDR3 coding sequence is TGCGCCAGCAGCTTGGGGACAGGGCGGACTGAAGCTTTCTTT.

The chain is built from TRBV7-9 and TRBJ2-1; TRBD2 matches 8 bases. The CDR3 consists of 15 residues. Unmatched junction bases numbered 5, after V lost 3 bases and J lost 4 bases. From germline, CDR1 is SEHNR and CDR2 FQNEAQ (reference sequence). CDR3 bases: TGTGCCAGCAGCTTGAACGGGAGGGCTTACAATGAGCAGTTCTTC. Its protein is CASSLNGRAYNEQFF.

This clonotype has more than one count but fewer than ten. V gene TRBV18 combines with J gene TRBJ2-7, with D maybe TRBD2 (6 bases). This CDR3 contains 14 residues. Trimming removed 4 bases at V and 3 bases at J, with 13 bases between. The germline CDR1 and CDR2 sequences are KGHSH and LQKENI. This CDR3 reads CASSRGDGYYEQYF. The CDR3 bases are TGTGCCAGCTCACGGGGGGACGGATACTACGAGCAGTACTTC.

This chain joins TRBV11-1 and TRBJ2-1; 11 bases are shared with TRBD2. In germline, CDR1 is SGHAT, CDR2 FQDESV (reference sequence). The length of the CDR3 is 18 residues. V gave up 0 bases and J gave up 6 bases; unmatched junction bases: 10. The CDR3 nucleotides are TGTGCCAGCAGCTTAGCTTCCACACTAGCGGGAGCCTCCAATGAGCAGTTCTTC. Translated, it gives CASSLASTLAGASNEQFF.

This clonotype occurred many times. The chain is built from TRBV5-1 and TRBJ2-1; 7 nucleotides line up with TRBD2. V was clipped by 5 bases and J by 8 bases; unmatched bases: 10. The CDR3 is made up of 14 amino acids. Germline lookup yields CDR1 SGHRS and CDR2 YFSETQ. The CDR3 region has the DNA TGCGCCAGCAGGCGGCGGGAGATCTTGGATGAGCAGTTCTTC. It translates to CASRRREILDEQFF.

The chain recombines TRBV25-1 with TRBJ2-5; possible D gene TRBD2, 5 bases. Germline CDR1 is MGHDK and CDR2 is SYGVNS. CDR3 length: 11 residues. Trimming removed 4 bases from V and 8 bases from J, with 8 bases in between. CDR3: CASSVPGTQYF. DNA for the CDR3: TGTGCCAGCAGTGTCCCGGGAACCCAGTACTTC.

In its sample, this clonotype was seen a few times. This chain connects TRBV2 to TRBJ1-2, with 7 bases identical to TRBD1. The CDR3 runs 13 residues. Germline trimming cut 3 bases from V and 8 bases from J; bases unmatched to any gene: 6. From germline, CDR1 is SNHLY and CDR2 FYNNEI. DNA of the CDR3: TGTGCCAGCAGTGACAGGGGGGGGATAGGCTACACCTTC. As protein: CASSDRGGIGYTF.

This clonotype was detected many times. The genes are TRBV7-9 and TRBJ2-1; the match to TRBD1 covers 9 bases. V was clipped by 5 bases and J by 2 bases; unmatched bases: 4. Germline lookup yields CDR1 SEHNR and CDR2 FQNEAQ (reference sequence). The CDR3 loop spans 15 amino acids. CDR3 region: CASSAGTGTYNEQFF. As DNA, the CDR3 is TGTGCCAGCAGCGCCGGGACAGGGACCTACAATGAGCAGTTCTTC. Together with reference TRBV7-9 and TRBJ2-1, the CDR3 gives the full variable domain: DTGVSQNPRHKITKRGQNVTFRCDPISEHNRLYWYRQTLGQGPEFLTYFQNEAQLEKSRLLSDRFSAERPKGSFSTLEIQRTEQGDSAMYLCASSAGTGTYNEQFFGPGTRLTVL.

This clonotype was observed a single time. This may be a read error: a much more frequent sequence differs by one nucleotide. In DNA, the CDR3 is TGTGCCCGGCGGGGGGTGCACTATGGCTACACCTTC. It codes for CARRGVHYGYTF. The chain links TRBV30 to TRBJ1-2, with a tentative D call TRBD1 (5 bases). The CDR3 sequence is 12 residues long. From germline, CDR1 is GTSNPN and CDR2 SVGIG (reference sequence). Between the trimmed V and J ends, which lost 8 bases and 3 bases, there was a span of 13 bases.